These 14 T cell receptor beta chains were all obtained from the same sample, sequenced in a study of cytomegalovirus exposure and HLA in healthy donors. It was with 60 Vbeta and 13 Jbeta primers that the PCR ran. Using immunoSEQ multiplex PCR, the repertoire was profiled, and TCRdb retains in-frame clones only, with some absent. This table has under 200,000 clones, 75% to 90% appearing once. The sequenced material came from PBMCs. Receptors originate from a man aged 40-49 years in good health and CMV-seropositive.

This clone was seen once. The chain has TRBV6-5 and TRBJ2-2; D perhaps matches TRBD1 (6 bases). From germline, CDR1 is MNHEY and CDR2 SVGAGI. V was trimmed by 2 bases and J by 4 bases, leaving 14 bases between them. The CDR3 extends over 16 amino acids. Here the CDR3 DNA reads TGTGCCAGCAGTTACGGACAGTTTACCACCACCGGGGAGCTGTTTTTT. It codes for CASSYGQFTTTGELFF.

The chain is built from TRBV15 and TRBJ2-3; a weak D match, TRBD1 (6 bases). V lost 2 bases and J 0 bases, leaving 15 bases between the germline ends. CDR1 is LNHNV and CDR2 is YYDKDF in the germline V gene (reference sequence). CDR3 size: 17 residues. DNA of the CDR3: TGTGCCACCAGCAGACCTCAGGGGACCCCTAGCACAGATACGCAGTATTTT. Protein product: CATSRPQGTPSTDTQYF.

CDR3 amino acids: CASSLKGGDYEQYF. CDR3 sequence (DNA): TGCGCCAGCAGCTTAAAAGGGGGGGACTACGAGCAGTACTTC. This chain uses TRBV5-1 with TRBJ2-7; TRBD2 is a possible D gene (7 bases). V was cut by 2 bases and J by 3 bases, with 12 bases left in between. Germline CDR1 and CDR2: SGHRS and YFSETQ. The CDR3 has 14 residues.

The rearrangement joins TRBV6-6 to TRBJ2-5, with 9 bases aligning to TRBD1. CDR1 is MNHNY, CDR2 SVGAGI, per germline (reference sequence). The CDR3 sequence is 16 residues long. V lost 0 bases, J lost 5 bases, and 7 bases stayed unmatched. CDR3 in DNA: TGTGCCAGCAGTTACTCGATGGGACAGGGCCGGGAGACCCAGTACTTC. It is translated as CASSYSMGQGRETQYF.

CDR3 region: CASSFQGFGETQYF. In nucleotides, the CDR3 is TGTGCCAGCAGTTTCCAGGGATTTGGAGAGACCCAGTACTTC. The chain links TRBV28 to TRBJ2-5, with a possible D match to TRBD1 (5 bases). V was cut by 3 bases and J by 4 bases, with 12 bases left in between. Germline assignment: CDR1 MDHEN and CDR2 SYDVKM. This CDR3 is built from 14 residues.

The chain couples TRBV7-2 to TRBJ2-7; TRBD1 aligns across 10 bases. V dropped 3 bases and J dropped 5; count of bases not matched to a gene: 4. The CDR3 consists of 14 residues. Germline assignment: CDR1 SGHTA and CDR2 FQGNSA. CDR3 sequence reads: CASSFWTGGDEQYF. CDR3 nucleotide sequence: TGTGCCAGCAGCTTTTGGACAGGGGGGGACGAGCAGTACTTC. The whole variable domain, remainder taken from reference TRBV7-2 and TRBJ2-7, is GAGVSQSPSNKVTEKGKDVELRCDPISGHTALYWYRQSLGQGLEFLIYFQGNSAPDKSGLPSDRFSAERTGGSVSTLTIQRTQQEDSAVYLCASSFWTGGDEQYFGPGTRLTVT.

The chain employs TRBV7-9 and TRBJ2-5; 10 bases match TRBD2. Trimming removed 6 bases from V and 4 bases from J; junction bases left unmatched: 8. The CDR3 runs to 15 residues. The V gene's germline CDR1 is SEHNR and CDR2 FQNEAQ (reference sequence). This CDR3 is CASREPAGGPETQYF. The CDR3 DNA sequence: TGTGCCAGCAGGGAACCAGCGGGGGGGCCAGAGACCCAGTACTTC.

The V call is TRBV6-5, the J call TRBJ2-7; 11 nucleotides agree with TRBD1. The V gene's germline CDR1 is MNHEY and CDR2 SVGAGI. The CDR3 has 16 amino acids. Unmatched junction bases numbered 10, after V lost 0 bases and J lost 9 bases. In DNA, the CDR3 is TGTGCCAGCAGTTACTCGAGGGGACAGGGGGGTTTCGGGCAGTACTTC. Protein sequence: CASSYSRGQGGFGQYF.

This clone was seen a handful of times. The CDR3 region is CASSLVGAGGSTIYF. DNA for the CDR3: TGTGCCAGCAGCTTAGTGGGCGCAGGGGGATCCACCATATATTTT. The rearrangement links TRBV7-8 to TRBJ1-3, with 7 bases fitting TRBD1. This CDR3 is built from 15 residues. Germline values: CDR1 SGHVS, CDR2 FQNEAQ. J gave up 9 bases and V 1 base, and 9 bases lay outside the gene matches.

The rearrangement links TRBV11-1 to TRBJ2-1, with D perhaps TRBD1 (5 bases). CDR1 SGHAT and CDR2 FQDESV come from the germline V gene (reference sequence). Trimming cost V 4 bases and J 9 bases, with 13 bases left between them. The CDR3 runs 13 residues. CDR3 in DNA: TGTGCCAGCAGCTCTCGCAGGGAAGGTGAGCAGTTCTTC. Its protein product is CASSSRREGEQFF.

The gene calls are TRBV29-1 and TRBJ2-5; possible D gene TRBD2, 6 bases. The assigned J gene may be wrong: the sequence end matches TRBJ2-7 better. Germline lookup yields CDR1 SQVTM and CDR2 ANQGSEA. The length of the CDR3 is 16 residues. In DNA form, the CDR3 reads TGCAGCGTTGAAACTGGGGGGATTTTTAGCTCCTACGAGCAGTACTTC. Its protein product is CSVETGGIFSSYEQYF.

The CDR3 is CASSYSAEQYF. The CDR3, as DNA: TGTGCCAGCAGTTACTCGGCCGAGCAGTACTTC. The genes are TRBV6-6 and TRBJ2-7, with D uncertain. The V gene lost 0 bases and the J gene lost 6 bases, with 3 bases spanning the gap. Germline V gene lookup returns CDR1 MNHNY and CDR2 SVGAGI (reference sequence). CDR3 length equals 11 residues.

This chain links TRBV14 with TRBJ2-5; 8 bases are a match to TRBD1. The V and J ends lost 4 bases and 5 bases, in that order; junction bases with no gene match: 3. The CDR3 is 13 residues long. CDR1 and CDR2 (germline): SGHDN, FVKESK. The CDR3 DNA is TGTGCCAGCAGCCGGGGACAGGCGGAGACCCAGTACTTC. Translated: CASSRGQAETQYF.

The chain carries TRBV4-1 and TRBJ2-7, with D perhaps matching TRBD1 (6 bases). Germline V gene sequence: CDR1 MGHRA, CDR2 YSYEKL. The CDR3 sequence is 16 residues long. Deletions cut 3 bases from V and 2 bases from J, with 17 bases between. The CDR3 DNA reads TGCGCCAGCAGCCAGGCCGACTTAGGGGGAACCTACGAGCAGTACTTC. Amino acids: CASSQADLGGTYEQYF.